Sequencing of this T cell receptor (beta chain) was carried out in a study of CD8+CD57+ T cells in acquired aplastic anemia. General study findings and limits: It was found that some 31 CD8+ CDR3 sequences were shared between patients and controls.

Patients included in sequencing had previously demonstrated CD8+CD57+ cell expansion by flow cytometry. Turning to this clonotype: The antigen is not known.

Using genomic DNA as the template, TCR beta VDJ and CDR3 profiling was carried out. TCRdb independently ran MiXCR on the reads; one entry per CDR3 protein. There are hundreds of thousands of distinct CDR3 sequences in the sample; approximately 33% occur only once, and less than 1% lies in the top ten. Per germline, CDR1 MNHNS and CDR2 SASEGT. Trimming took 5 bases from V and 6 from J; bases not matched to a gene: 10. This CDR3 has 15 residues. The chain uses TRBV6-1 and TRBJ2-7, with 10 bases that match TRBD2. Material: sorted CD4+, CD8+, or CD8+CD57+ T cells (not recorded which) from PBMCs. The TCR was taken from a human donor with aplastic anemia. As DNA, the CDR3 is TGTGCCAGCAGTCAATCAAGCGGGAGGGCCTCCGAGCAGTACTTC. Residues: CASSQSSGRASEQYF.